This T cell receptor (beta chain) was recovered during a study of post-analysis software for immune sequencing data. The wider study: Patients had relapsing-remitting, secondary progressive or progressive-relapsing multiple sclerosis; some lacked subtype. Study-level findings and limits: The authors found that F measure strongly co-clustered same-batch samples. Compared with controls, patients showed significantly lower normalized Chao1 diversity. Four or five TRBV segments were more frequent in patients than controls; TRBV5-6, TRBV5-1 and TRBV20-1 belonged to this group.

Unique molecular identifiers had been added to the TCR beta cDNA libraries. Each batch of about 0.95 to 11 million T cells produced hundreds of thousands of cDNA molecules. TCRdb reanalysed the PCR reads using MiXCR and keeps one entry per CDR3 protein. Of some 800,000 distinct CDR3 sequences listed, under 60% are singletons. This clonotype is a singleton in its sample. The antigen remains unidentified. An end of the junction differs from the germline gene, which may be a read error. Germline CDR1 and CDR2: SGHTA and FQGTGA. The length of the CDR3 is 13 residues. The V call is TRBV7-3, the J call TRBJ1-2, with 8 bases matching TRBD1. The TCR originated in a girl under 18 with multiple sclerosis. Sequenced input: blood. CDR3 residues: CASSSWTGSGHTF. In DNA form, the CDR3 reads TGTGCCAGCAGCTCCTGGACAGGGAGTGGCCACACCTTC.